This TCR beta chain is from a study of blood T cell repertoires in COVID-19. About the study: COVID-19 samples collected from the United States, Italy and Spain covered acute and convalescent phases.

Germline values: CDR1 LNHDA, CDR2 SQIVND (reference sequence). Germline trimming cut 5 bases from V and 6 bases from J; bases unmatched to any gene: 9. The CDR3 spans 14 residues. Sequenced by immunoSEQ multiplex PCR; TCRdb stores in-frame clones only, minus some. The top ten clones hold approximately 7.8% of a sample with a few hundred thousand clones, 87% of them seen once. Material: peripheral blood. The rearrangement uses TRBV19 and TRBJ2-7; 8 bases are shared with TRBD1. The sequence came from a woman between 50 and 59 years old who had recovered from COVID-19. For the CDR3, the DNA is TGTGCCAGTAGTGTCGACCGGGACAGGTTCGAGCAGTACTTC. Its translation: CASSVDRDRFEQYF.